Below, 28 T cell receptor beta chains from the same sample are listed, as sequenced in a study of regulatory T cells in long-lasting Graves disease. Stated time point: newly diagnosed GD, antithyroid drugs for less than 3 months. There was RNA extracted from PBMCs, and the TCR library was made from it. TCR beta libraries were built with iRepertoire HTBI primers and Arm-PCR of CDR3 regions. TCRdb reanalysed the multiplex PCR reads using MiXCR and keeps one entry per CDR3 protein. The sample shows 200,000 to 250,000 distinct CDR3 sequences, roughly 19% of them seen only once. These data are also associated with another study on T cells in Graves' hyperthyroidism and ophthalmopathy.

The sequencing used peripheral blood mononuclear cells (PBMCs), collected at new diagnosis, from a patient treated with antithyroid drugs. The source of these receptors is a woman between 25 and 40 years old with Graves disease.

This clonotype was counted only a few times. Here the CDR3 DNA reads TGTGCCTGGAGTTTAGCGGGGGGGGGAGATACGCAGTATTTT. Translation gives CAWSLAGGGDTQYF. This sequence joins TRBV30 and TRBJ2-3; the match to TRBD2 covers 11 bases. The V and J ends lost 2 bases and 5 bases, in that order; junction bases with no gene match: 3. CDR1 and CDR2 (germline): GTSNPN, SVGIG (reference sequence). CDR3 length equals 14 residues.

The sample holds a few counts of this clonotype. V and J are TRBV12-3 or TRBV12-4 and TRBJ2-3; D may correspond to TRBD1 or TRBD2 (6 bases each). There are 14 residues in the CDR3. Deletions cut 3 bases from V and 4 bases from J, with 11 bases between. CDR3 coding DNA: TGTGCCAGCAGTTTTAAGGGGGGCGCAGATACGCAGTATTTT. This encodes CASSFKGGADTQYF.

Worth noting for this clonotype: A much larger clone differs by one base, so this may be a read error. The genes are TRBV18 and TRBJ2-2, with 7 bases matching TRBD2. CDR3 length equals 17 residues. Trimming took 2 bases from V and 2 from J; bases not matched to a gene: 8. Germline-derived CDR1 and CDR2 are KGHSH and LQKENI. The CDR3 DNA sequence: TGTGCCAGCTCACCAAGGATACAGCGGGGAAACACCGGGGAGCTGTTTTTT. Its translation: CASSPRIQRGNTGELFF.

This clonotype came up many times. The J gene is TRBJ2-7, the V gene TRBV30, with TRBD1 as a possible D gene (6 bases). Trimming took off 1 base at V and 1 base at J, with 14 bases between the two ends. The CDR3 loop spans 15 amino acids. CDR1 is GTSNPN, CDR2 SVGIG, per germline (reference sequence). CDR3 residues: CAWSGQGTRSYEQYF. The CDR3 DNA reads TGTGCCTGGAGTGGTCAGGGGACCCGTTCCTACGAGCAGTACTTC.

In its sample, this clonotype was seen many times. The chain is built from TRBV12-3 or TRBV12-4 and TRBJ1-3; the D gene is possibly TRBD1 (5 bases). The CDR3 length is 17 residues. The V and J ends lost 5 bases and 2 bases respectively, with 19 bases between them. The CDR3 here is CASSIRDDWAAGNTIYF. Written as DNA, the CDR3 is TGTGCCAGCAGTATTAGGGACGACTGGGCGGCTGGAAACACCATATATTTT.

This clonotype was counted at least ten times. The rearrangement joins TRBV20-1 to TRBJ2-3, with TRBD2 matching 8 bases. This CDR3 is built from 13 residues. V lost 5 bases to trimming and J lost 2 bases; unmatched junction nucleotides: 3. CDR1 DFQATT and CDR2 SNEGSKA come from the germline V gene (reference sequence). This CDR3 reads CSAPLAVTDTQYF. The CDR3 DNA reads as TGCAGTGCTCCACTAGCGGTCACAGATACGCAGTATTTT.

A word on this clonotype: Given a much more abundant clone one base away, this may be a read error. The CDR3 DNA reads as TGTGCCAGCAGCCCCTACGGGGGGATGAACACTGAAGCTTTCTTT. This sequence encodes CASSPYGGMNTEAFF. The rearrangement links TRBV7-9 to TRBJ1-1; weak D call: TRBD1 (5 bases). This CDR3 has 15 residues. V shed 5 bases and J shed 0 bases, with 13 bases lying between them. CDR1 is SEHNR and CDR2 is FQNEAQ in the germline V gene (reference sequence). Supplemented by reference TRBV7-9 and TRBJ1-1, the full variable domain reads DTGVSQNPRHKITKRGQNVTFRCDPISEHNRLYWYRQTLGQGPEFLTYFQNEAQLEKSRLLSDRFSAERPKGSFSTLEIQRTEQGDSAMYLCASSPYGGMNTEAFFGQGTRLTVV.

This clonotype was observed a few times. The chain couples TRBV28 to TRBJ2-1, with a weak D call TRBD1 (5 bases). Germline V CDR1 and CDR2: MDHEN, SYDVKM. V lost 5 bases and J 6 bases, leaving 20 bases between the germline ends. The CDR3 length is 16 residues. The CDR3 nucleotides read TGTGCCAGCAGTACCTCCGGAAAGATAAGGGGCAATGAGCAGTTCTTC. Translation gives CASSTSGKIRGNEQFF.

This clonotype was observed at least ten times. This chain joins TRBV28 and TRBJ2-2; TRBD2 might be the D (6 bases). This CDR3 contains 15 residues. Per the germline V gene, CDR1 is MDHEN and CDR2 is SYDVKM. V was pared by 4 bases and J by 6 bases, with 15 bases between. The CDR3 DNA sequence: TGTGCCAGCAGTTCCCCGGGGCGGGACGCCGGGGAGCTGTTTTTT. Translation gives CASSSPGRDAGELFF. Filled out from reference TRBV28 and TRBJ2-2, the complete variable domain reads DVKVTQSSRYLVKRTGEKVFLECVQDMDHENMFWYRQDPGLGLRLIYFSYDVKMKEKGDIPEGYSVSREKKERFSLILESASTNQTSMYLCASSSPGRDAGELFFGEGSRLTVL.

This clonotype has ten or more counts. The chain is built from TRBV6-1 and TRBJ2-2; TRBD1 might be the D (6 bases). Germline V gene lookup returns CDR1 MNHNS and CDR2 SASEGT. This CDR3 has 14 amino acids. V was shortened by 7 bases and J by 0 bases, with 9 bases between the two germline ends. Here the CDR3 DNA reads TGTGCCAGCATTGGGACATCGAACACCGGGGAGCTGTTTTTT. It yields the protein CASIGTSNTGELFF.

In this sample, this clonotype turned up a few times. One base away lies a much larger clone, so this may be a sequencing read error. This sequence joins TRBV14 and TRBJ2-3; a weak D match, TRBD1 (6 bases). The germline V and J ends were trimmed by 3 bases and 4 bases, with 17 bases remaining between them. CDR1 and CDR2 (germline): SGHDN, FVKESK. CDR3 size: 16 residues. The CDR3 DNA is TGTGCCAGCAGCCAGGGACGGACAGCCTGGCCAGATACGCAGTATTTT. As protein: CASSQGRTAWPDTQYF.

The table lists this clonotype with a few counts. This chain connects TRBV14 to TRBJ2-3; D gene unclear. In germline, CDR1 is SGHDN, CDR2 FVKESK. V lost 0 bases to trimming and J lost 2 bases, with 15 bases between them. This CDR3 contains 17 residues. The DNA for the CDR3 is TGTGCCAGCAGCCAAGATGAGGTATCTACTCCCACAGATACGCAGTATTTT. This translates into CASSQDEVSTPTDTQYF.

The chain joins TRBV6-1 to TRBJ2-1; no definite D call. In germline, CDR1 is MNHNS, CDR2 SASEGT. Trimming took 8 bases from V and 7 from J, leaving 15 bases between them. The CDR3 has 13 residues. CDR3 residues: CASGVTGMNEQFF. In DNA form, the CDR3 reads TGTGCCAGCGGGGTTACGGGCATGAATGAGCAGTTCTTC.

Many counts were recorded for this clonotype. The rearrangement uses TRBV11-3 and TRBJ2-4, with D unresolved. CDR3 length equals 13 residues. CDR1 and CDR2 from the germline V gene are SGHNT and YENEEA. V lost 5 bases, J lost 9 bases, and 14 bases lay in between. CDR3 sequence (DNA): TGTGCCAGCAGCCCTCTAGGCTACGGCATTCAGTACTTC. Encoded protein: CASSPLGYGIQYF.

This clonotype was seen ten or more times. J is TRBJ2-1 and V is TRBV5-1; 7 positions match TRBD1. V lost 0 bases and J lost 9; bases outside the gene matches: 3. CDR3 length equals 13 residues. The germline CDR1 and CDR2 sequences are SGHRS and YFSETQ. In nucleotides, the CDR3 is TGCGCCAGCAGCTTGGGACAGGGCCGTGAGCAGTTCTTC. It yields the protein CASSLGQGREQFF. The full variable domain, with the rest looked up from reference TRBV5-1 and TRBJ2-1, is KAGVTQTPRYLIKTRGQQVTLSCSPISGHRSVSWYQQTPGQGLQFLFEYFSETQRNKGNFPGRFSGRQFSNSRSEMNVSTLELGDSALYLCASSLGQGREQFFGPGTRLTVL.

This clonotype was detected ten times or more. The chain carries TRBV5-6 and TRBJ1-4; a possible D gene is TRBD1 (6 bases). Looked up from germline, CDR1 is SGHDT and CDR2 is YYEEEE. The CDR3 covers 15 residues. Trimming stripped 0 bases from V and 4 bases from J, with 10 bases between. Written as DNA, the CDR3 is TGTGCCAGCAGCTTGGGGACAGAATTTAATGAAAAACTGTTTTTT. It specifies CASSLGTEFNEKLFF.

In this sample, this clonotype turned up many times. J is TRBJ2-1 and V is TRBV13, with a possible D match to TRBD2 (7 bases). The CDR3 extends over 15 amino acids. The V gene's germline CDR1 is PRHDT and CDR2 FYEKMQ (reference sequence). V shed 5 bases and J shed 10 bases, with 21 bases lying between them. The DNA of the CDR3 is TGTGCCAGCAGCCCCCGGGGGGCCGCAAAAAGGGAGCAGTTCTTC. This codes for CASSPRGAAKREQFF.

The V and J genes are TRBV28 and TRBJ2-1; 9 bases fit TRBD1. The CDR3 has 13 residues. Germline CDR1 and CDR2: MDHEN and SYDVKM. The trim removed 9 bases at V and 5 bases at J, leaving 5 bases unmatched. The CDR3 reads CASRGQGNNEQFF. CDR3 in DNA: TGTGCCAGTAGGGGACAGGGCAACAATGAGCAGTTCTTC.

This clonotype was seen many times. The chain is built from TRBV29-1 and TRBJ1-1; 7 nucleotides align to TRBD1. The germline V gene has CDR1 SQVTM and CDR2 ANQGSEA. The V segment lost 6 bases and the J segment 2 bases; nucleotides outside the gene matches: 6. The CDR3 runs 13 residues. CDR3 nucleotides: TGCAGCGTGGGGACAGACCCTAACACTGAAGCTTTCTTT. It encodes CSVGTDPNTEAFF.

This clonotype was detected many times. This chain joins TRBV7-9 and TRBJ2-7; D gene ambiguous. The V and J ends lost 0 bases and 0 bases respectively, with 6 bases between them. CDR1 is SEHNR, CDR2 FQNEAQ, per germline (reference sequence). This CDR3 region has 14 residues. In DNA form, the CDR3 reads TGTGCCAGCAGCTTAGCCAGGAGCTCCTACGAGCAGTACTTC. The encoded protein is CASSLARSSYEQYF.

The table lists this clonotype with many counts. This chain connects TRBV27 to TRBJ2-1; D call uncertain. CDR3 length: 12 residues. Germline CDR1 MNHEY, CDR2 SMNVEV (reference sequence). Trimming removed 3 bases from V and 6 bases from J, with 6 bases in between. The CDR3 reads CASSFPFNEQFF. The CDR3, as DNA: TGTGCCAGCAGTTTCCCCTTCAATGAGCAGTTCTTC.

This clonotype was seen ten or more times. The DNA for the CDR3 is TGTGCCAGCAGCTTAGCTAGCGGGGTCTCCTACGAGCAGTACTTC. Translated: CASSLASGVSYEQYF. This rearrangement joins TRBV7-8 to TRBJ2-7; 8 bases are shared with TRBD2. Germline values: CDR1 SGHVS, CDR2 FQNEAQ. The CDR3 sequence is 15 residues long. The junction had 1 base not matched to a gene; V was cut back by 0 bases and J by 0 bases.

The CDR3 spells CSGGLAGGLDEQYF. The CDR3 nucleotides read TGCAGTGGGGGACTAGCGGGGGGGCTTGACGAGCAGTACTTC. V and J are TRBV20-1 and TRBJ2-7, with 16 bases matching TRBD2. Trimming at V came to 7 bases and at J to 5 bases, leaving 5 bases not matched to a gene. Germline loops: CDR1 DFQATT, CDR2 SNEGSKA (reference sequence). The CDR3 covers 14 residues.

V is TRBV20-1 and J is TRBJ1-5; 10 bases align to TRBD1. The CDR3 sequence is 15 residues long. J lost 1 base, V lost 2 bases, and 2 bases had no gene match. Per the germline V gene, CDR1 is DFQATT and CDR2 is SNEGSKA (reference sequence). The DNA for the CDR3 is TGCAGTGCTAGACGGGACAGGGGAAGCAATCAGCCCCAGCATTTT. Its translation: CSARRDRGSNQPQHF.

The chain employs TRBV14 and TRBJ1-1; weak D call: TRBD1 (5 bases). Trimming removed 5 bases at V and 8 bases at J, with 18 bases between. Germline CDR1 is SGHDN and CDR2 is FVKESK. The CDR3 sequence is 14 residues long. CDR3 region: CASSYPEGNREAFF. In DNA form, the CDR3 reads TGTGCCAGCAGCTACCCCGAGGGGAACAGGGAAGCTTTCTTT.

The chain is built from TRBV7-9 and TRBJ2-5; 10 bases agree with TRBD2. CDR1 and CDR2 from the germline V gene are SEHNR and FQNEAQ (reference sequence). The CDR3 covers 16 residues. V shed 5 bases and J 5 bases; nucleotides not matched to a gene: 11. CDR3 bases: TGTGCCAGCAGCGGAATCCCGGGACTAGCGTCGGAGACCCAGTACTTC. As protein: CASSGIPGLASETQYF.

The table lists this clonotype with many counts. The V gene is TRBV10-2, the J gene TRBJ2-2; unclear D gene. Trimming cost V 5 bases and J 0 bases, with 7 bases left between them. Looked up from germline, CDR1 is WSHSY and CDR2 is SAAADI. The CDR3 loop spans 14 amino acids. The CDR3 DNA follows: TGCGCCAGCAGTAACCGACCGAACACCGGGGAGCTGTTTTTT. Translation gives CASSNRPNTGELFF.

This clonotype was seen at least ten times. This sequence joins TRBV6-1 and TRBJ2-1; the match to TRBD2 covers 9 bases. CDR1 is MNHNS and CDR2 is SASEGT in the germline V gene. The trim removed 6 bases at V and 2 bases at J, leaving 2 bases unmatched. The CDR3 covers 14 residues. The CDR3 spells CASRSGGTYNEQFF. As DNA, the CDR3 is TGTGCCAGCAGAAGCGGGGGGACCTACAATGAGCAGTTCTTC.